A single sample is the source of the 16 T cell receptor beta chains below, sequenced in a study of blood T cells in healthy people across ages. PCR was performed a second time for about 7 to 12 cycles using a sample-barcoded 5' primer and a J-beta primer mix. A single record per CDR3 protein comes from TCRdb applying MiXCR to the 5' RACE reads. The table shows around 900,000 distinct CDR3 sequences, with roughly 50% occurring only once. The sample taken for sequencing was blood. Every receptor here comes from a woman aged 60-75 years in good health.

The V gene is TRBV2, the J gene TRBJ2-3; D may correspond to TRBD1 or TRBD2 (5 bases each). V lost 5 bases and J lost 3, with 15 bases in between. Germline V gives CDR1 SNHLY, CDR2 FYNNEI. The length of the CDR3 is 15 residues. CDR3 coding DNA: TGTGCCAGCAGTCCAGGGCGGGTGGGAACAGATACGCAGTATTTT. Amino acids: CASSPGRVGTDTQYF.

The chain recombines TRBV12-3 or TRBV12-4 with TRBJ2-5; TRBD1 is a possible D gene (7 bases). This CDR3 is built from 14 residues. Trimming pared 6 bases from V and 5 bases from J, leaving 16 bases between. CDR3 amino acids: CASRMEGARETQYF. The CDR3, as DNA: TGTGCCAGCAGAATGGAGGGGGCGCGTGAGACCCAGTACTTC.

The V gene is TRBV7-2, the J gene TRBJ2-1, with D maybe TRBD2 (6 bases). Germline assignment: CDR1 SGHTA and CDR2 FQGNSA. The ends were cut back, 5 bases at V and 7 bases at J, with 18 bases in the middle. This CDR3 contains 15 residues. The CDR3 DNA reads as TGTGCCAGCAGCACAAGCGGGCGGGGATTAAATGAGCAGTTCTTC. Translation gives CASSTSGRGLNEQFF.

J is TRBJ2-3 and V is TRBV10-3; D gene unclear. The V end lost 3 bases, the J end lost 3 bases, and 19 bases lay between the germline ends. The V gene's germline CDR1 is ENHRY and CDR2 SYGVKD. The CDR3 has 17 residues. The CDR3 nucleotides read TGTGCCATCAGTGACCCGGTCCTCGACTTTGGAACAGATACGCAGTATTTT. Protein product: CAISDPVLDFGTDTQYF.

This clonotype was seen more than once but under ten times. The J gene is TRBJ1-2, the V gene TRBV20-1; unclear D gene. The CDR3 is made up of 12 amino acids. In germline, CDR1 is DFQATT, CDR2 SNEGSKA (reference sequence). Trimming took off 5 bases at V and 0 bases at J, with 7 bases between the two ends. CDR3 sequence: CSASPTNYGYTF. The CDR3 DNA sequence: TGCAGTGCTTCCCCAACTAACTATGGCTACACCTTC.

Only a few counts were recorded for this clonotype. The chain uses TRBV29-1 and TRBJ2-3, with D maybe TRBD2 (5 bases). The CDR3 contains 13 residues. In germline, CDR1 is SQVTM, CDR2 ANQGSEA. V lost 6 bases, J lost 1 base, and 11 bases lay in between. The CDR3 DNA reads TGCAGCGTCGGGGTAAGGCGCACAGATACGCAGTATTTT. This translates into CSVGVRRTDTQYF.

The rearrangement links TRBV11-2 to TRBJ1-6, with D unclear. The length of the CDR3 is 18 residues. Germline-derived CDR1 and CDR2 are SGHAT and FQNNGV. V was cut by 0 bases and J by 0 bases, with 12 bases left in between. The CDR3 region has the DNA TGTGCCAGCAGCTTAGATTCCTCCAGCAGCTCCTATAATTCACCCCTCCACTTT. Protein product: CASSLDSSSSSYNSPLHF.

This clonotype has only a few counts. The chain links TRBV6-5 to TRBJ2-7; D not resolved. CDR3 size: 13 residues. The germline CDR1 and CDR2 sequences are MNHEY and SVGAGI. Trimming left V 6 bases short and J 3 bases short, with 12 bases between. The CDR3 protein is CASSTDPIYEQYF. The CDR3 nucleotides read TGTGCCAGCAGCACCGACCCAATCTACGAGCAGTACTTC.

This clonotype was seen more than once but under ten times. The genes are TRBV5-1 and TRBJ2-5, with 7 positions matching TRBD1. Per germline, CDR1 SGHRS and CDR2 YFSETQ. The trim removed 4 bases at V and 7 bases at J, leaving 10 bases unmatched. This CDR3 comprises 14 residues. The CDR3 coding sequence is TGCGCCAGCAGCGCCAGACAGGGATCAGTGACCCAGTACTTC. Translation gives CASSARQGSVTQYF.

This clonotype was counted only a few times. The chain is built from TRBV25-1 and TRBJ2-1; weak D call: TRBD2 (6 bases). The germline gives CDR1 MGHDK, CDR2 SYGVNS. The CDR3 sequence is 16 residues long. V gave up 8 bases and J gave up 5 bases, with 22 bases separating them. CDR3 protein: CASGTFQGGFDNEQFF. CDR3 DNA: TGTGCCAGCGGGACTTTCCAGGGAGGTTTTGACAATGAGCAGTTCTTC. Complete variable domain (other parts from reference TRBV25-1 and TRBJ2-1): EADIYQTPRYLVIGTGKKITLECSQTMGHDKMYWYQQDPGMELHLIHYSYGVNSTEKGDLSSESTVSRIRTEHFPLTLESARPSHTSQYLCASGTFQGGFDNEQFFGPGTRLTVL.

The V call is TRBV5-1, the J call TRBJ2-7; D is uncertain. Germline lookup yields CDR1 SGHRS and CDR2 YFSETQ. Trimming cost V 6 bases and J 0 bases, with 13 bases left between them. The CDR3 has 14 residues. The chain's CDR3 is CASNNPSSSYEQYF. The CDR3 nucleotides are TGCGCCAGCAATAACCCCAGTAGCTCCTACGAGCAGTACTTC.

The J gene is TRBJ2-7, the V gene TRBV11-3; 11 bases map to TRBD2. CDR1 and CDR2 from the germline V gene are SGHNT and YENEEA. The junction had 8 bases not matched to a gene; V was cut back by 3 bases and J by 7 bases. The CDR3 has 15 amino acids. CDR3 in amino acids: CASSFGTSGAGEQYF. Here the CDR3 DNA reads TGTGCCAGCAGCTTTGGGACTAGCGGCGCTGGAGAGCAGTACTTC.

The chain has TRBV25-1 and TRBJ2-3, with D tentatively TRBD1 (6 bases). Per germline, CDR1 MGHDK and CDR2 SYGVNS. The germline V and J ends were trimmed by 5 bases and 8 bases, with 14 bases remaining between them. This CDR3 comprises 13 residues. CDR3 sequence: CASSQPGVATQYF. The CDR3 bases are TGTGCCAGCAGTCAACCAGGGGTAGCTACGCAGTATTTT.

V gene TRBV12-3 or TRBV12-4 combines with J gene TRBJ2-3; no clear D. CDR3 length: 15 amino acids. The ends were cut back, 5 bases at V and 4 bases at J, with 16 bases in the middle. CDR3 nucleotide sequence: TGTGCCAGCAGTCTGCGGAGAACCAGTGCAGATACGCAGTATTTT. It is translated as CASSLRRTSADTQYF.

The V call is TRBV3-1, the J call TRBJ2-5; D is unclear. The closer fit of TRBJ2-7 to the DNA end suggests the J call may be wrong. Germline CDR1 is LGHDT and CDR2 is YNNKEL (reference sequence). The CDR3 sequence is 13 residues long. CDR3 DNA: TGTGCCAGCAGCCGCGGTTACGGAAACGAGCAGTACTTC. Its protein product is CASSRGYGNEQYF.

The V and J genes are TRBV6-1 and TRBJ2-1, with 10 bases that match TRBD1. J was trimmed by 10 bases and V by 5 bases; bases with no gene match: 14. Germline CDR1 is MNHNS and CDR2 is SASEGT. This CDR3 is 16 amino acids long. The CDR3 here is CASSSQPWDRGEEQFF. Here the CDR3 DNA reads TGTGCCAGCAGTTCCCAGCCCTGGGACAGGGGAGAAGAGCAGTTCTTC.